Below are 8 T cell receptor beta chains sequenced from a single sample in a study of PD-1 blockade in classical Hodgkin lymphoma. The data were produced by immunoSEQ multiplex PCR, yet TCRdb's version contains in-frame clones alone and is incomplete. The sample yields about 98,000 clones, roughly 92% seen once. Relapse after autologous stem cell transplantation occurred in every patient, and brentuximab vedotin exposure varied. The specimen comprised peripheral blood mononuclear cells (PBMCs), sampled at baseline. The receptor set was obtained from a human donor with classical Hodgkin lymphoma.

This chain connects TRBV18 to TRBJ2-7, with D unclear. The germline gives CDR1 KGHSH, CDR2 LQKENI. The CDR3 sequence is 15 residues long. Trimming took off 0 bases at V and 6 bases at J, with 15 bases between the two ends. This CDR3 reads CASSPPVNSGREQYF. CDR3 DNA: TGTGCCAGCTCACCACCAGTTAATTCGGGCCGCGAGCAGTACTTC.

This clone was detected only once. The chain carries TRBV20-1 and TRBJ2-1, with D tentatively TRBD2 (5 bases). Trimming took off 2 bases at V and 14 bases at J, with 13 bases between the two ends. This CDR3 is built from 11 residues. The germline CDR1 and CDR2 sequences are DFQATT and SNEGSKA (reference sequence). The CDR3, as DNA: TGCAGTGCTAGATCAGGAACCGGGGAGTTCTTC. Translation: CSARSGTGEFF.

J is TRBJ1-1 and V is TRBV6-5; no clear D gene. This CDR3 has 16 residues. Deletions cut 0 bases from V and 0 bases from J, with 11 bases between. Germline-derived CDR1 and CDR2 are MNHEY and SVGAGI. The CDR3 nucleotides read TGTGCCAGCAGTTACTCAAGGGAAGCAATGAACACTGAAGCTTTCTTT. Translated: CASSYSREAMNTEAFF.

The V gene is TRBV5-1, the J gene TRBJ2-1; no clear D. The CDR3 covers 11 residues. V gave up 2 bases and J gave up 10 bases, with 7 bases separating them. Germline CDR1 reads SGHRS; CDR2 reads YFSETQ. The CDR3 coding sequence is TGCGCCAGCAGCTTCTCGTACGAGCAGTTCTTC. It encodes CASSFSYEQFF.

The chain combines TRBV10-3 with TRBJ2-1; TRBD2 agrees at 7 bases. V was clipped by 3 bases and J by 2 bases; unmatched bases: 7. Germline assignment: CDR1 ENHRY and CDR2 SYGVKD. This CDR3 is built from 16 residues. CDR3 loop: CAISDSGEGPYNEQFF. In DNA form, the CDR3 reads TGTGCCATCAGTGATTCGGGGGAGGGCCCCTACAATGAGCAGTTCTTC.

J is TRBJ1-1 and V is TRBV29-1; 8 nucleotides align to TRBD1. Looked up from germline, CDR1 is SQVTM and CDR2 is ANQGSEA. The V segment lost 5 bases and the J segment 5 bases; nucleotides outside the gene matches: 7. This CDR3 has 13 amino acids. The CDR3: CSVWTGLRTEAFF. The CDR3 bases are TGCAGCGTTTGGACAGGGTTAAGGACTGAAGCTTTCTTT.

This sequence joins TRBV27 and TRBJ1-2, with 9 bases identical to TRBD1. Germline CDR1 is MNHEY and CDR2 is SMNVEV (reference sequence). CDR3 length equals 15 residues. The trim removed 3 bases at V and 10 bases at J, leaving 12 bases unmatched. The CDR3: CASSLEQGAAVDYTF. DNA for the CDR3: TGTGCCAGCAGTTTGGAACAGGGGGCTGCAGTTGACTACACCTTC.

The chain employs TRBV6-1 and TRBJ1-4; 7 bases agree with TRBD1. Germline V gives CDR1 MNHNS, CDR2 SASEGT. This CDR3 spans 16 amino acids. V shed 4 bases and J 4 bases; nucleotides not matched to a gene: 9. Written as DNA, the CDR3 is TGTGCCAGCAGTGGTATAGACAGGGTATTTAATGAAAAACTGTTTTTT. This codes for CASSGIDRVFNEKLFF.